The next 21 T cell receptor beta chains were all read from a single sample in a study of T cell repertoires in cytomegalovirus infection. In TCRdb, the reads were re-called with MiXCR into one record per CDR3 protein. The data show 300,000 to 450,000 distinct CDR3 sequences, with about a sixth seen just once and 7.5% to 9.5% held by the top ten. The sequenced sample consisted of PBMCs. Source of these receptors: a human donor in good health (CMV status not recorded). Some clones in this sample may be carry-over from other donors' samples.

This rearrangement joins TRBV4-1 to TRBJ2-7; 9 nucleotides line up with TRBD1. Germline loops: CDR1 MGHRA, CDR2 YSYEKL. The CDR3 loop spans 15 amino acids. V lost 1 base and J lost 4; bases outside the gene matches: 5. CDR3 loop: CASSQVGTGRYEQYF. Written as DNA, the CDR3 is TGCGCCAGCAGCCAAGTCGGGACAGGGCGGTACGAGCAGTACTTC.

This clonotype appeared a few times. The chain carries TRBV20-1 and TRBJ2-1; a possible D gene is TRBD2 (6 bases). V gave up 3 bases and J gave up 2 bases, with 8 bases separating them. The germline gives CDR1 DFQATT, CDR2 SNEGSKA (reference sequence). The CDR3 extends over 13 amino acids. The CDR3 DNA follows: TGCAGTGCTAGGGCTAGCGCCTACAATGAGCAGTTCTTC. Its protein product is CSARASAYNEQFF.

The V and J genes are TRBV7-9 and TRBJ1-1; tentatively, D is TRBD1 (5 bases). The germline V and J ends were trimmed by 3 bases and 5 bases, with 13 bases remaining between them. Germline CDR1 reads SEHNR; CDR2 reads FQNEAQ (reference sequence). CDR3 length: 14 residues. This CDR3 is CASSFRVAITEAFF. The CDR3 DNA reads as TGTGCCAGCAGCTTCAGGGTGGCGATAACTGAAGCTTTCTTT.

The V gene is TRBV6-6, the J gene TRBJ2-3; no reliable D call. In germline, CDR1 is MNHNY, CDR2 SVGAGI (reference sequence). V lost 2 bases to trimming and J lost 2 bases, with 8 bases between them. CDR3 size: 14 residues. The CDR3 is CASSYAEVTDTQYF. The CDR3 coding sequence is TGTGCCAGCAGTTACGCTGAGGTCACAGATACGCAGTATTTT.

J is TRBJ2-6 and V is TRBV2; perhaps TRBD1 as D (6 bases). Trimming removed 5 bases at V and 0 bases at J, with 14 bases between. CDR1 SNHLY and CDR2 FYNNEI come from the germline V gene. This CDR3 has 17 residues. The CDR3 loop is CASSLTGTSSGANVLTF. DNA of the CDR3: TGTGCCAGCAGTCTGACAGGAACGAGCTCTGGGGCCAACGTCCTGACTTTC. Drawing the rest from reference TRBV2 and TRBJ2-6, the complete variable domain is EPEVTQTPSHQVTQMGQEVILRCVPISNHLYFYWYRQILGQKVEFLVSFYNNEISEKSEIFDDQFSVERPDGSNFTLKIRSTKLEDSAMYFCASSLTGTSSGANVLTFGAGSRLTVL.

Ten or more counts support this clonotype. This chain links TRBV7-2 with TRBJ1-1; a weak D match, TRBD1 (5 bases). The germline CDR1 and CDR2 sequences are SGHTA and FQGNSA. This CDR3 is built from 15 residues. V was trimmed by 0 bases and J by 2 bases, leaving 10 bases between them. The CDR3: CASSLAFGGNTEAFF. CDR3 coding DNA: TGTGCCAGCAGCTTAGCTTTTGGGGGAAACACTGAAGCTTTCTTT.

This clonotype showed up just a few times. The DNA of the CDR3 is TGTGCCAGCAGATCGACTAGCGGGTGGGGAGATACGCAGTATTTT. Residues: CASRSTSGWGDTQYF. The rearrangement links TRBV2 to TRBJ2-3; TRBD2 matches 10 bases. The germline CDR1 and CDR2 sequences are SNHLY and FYNNEI. The CDR3 totals 15 residues. V trimming: 6 bases; J trimming: 5 bases; junction bases outside the gene matches: 8.

This sequence joins TRBV20-1 and TRBJ1-1; perhaps TRBD1 as D (6 bases). Germline values: CDR1 DFQATT, CDR2 SNEGSKA (reference sequence). The germline V and J ends were trimmed by 4 bases and 1 base, with 10 bases remaining between them. The CDR3 contains 13 residues. CDR3 loop: CSATRTANTEAFF. CDR3 bases: TGCAGTGCTACCAGGACAGCGAACACTGAAGCTTTCTTT.

The chain employs TRBV12-3 or TRBV12-4 and TRBJ1-5, with 7 bases aligning to TRBD1. The V gene end was trimmed by 6 bases and the J gene end by 1 base; junction bases not matched to a gene: 9. The CDR3 length is 16 residues. The CDR3 DNA follows: TGTGCCAGCAGACTACACAGGGGATGGAGCAATCAGCCCCAGCATTTT. Amino acids: CASRLHRGWSNQPQHF.

This clonotype showed up just a few times. The genes are TRBV20-1 and TRBJ1-2, with TRBD1 identical over 7 bases. J lost 12 bases, V lost 0 bases, and 10 bases had no gene match. Per the germline V gene, CDR1 is DFQATT and CDR2 is SNEGSKA (reference sequence). This CDR3 is 13 amino acids long. In DNA form, the CDR3 reads TGCAGTGCTAGAGAAAGGACAGGTTTAATCCACACCTTC. It translates to CSARERTGLIHTF.

V is TRBV5-6 and J is TRBJ2-4; D may be TRBD1 (6 bases). The CDR3 contains 17 residues. With 0 bases removed from V and 0 bases from J, the gap between germline ends came to 13 bases. CDR1 and CDR2 from the germline V gene are SGHDT and YYEEEE. DNA of the CDR3: TGTGCCAGCAGCTTGGTTGACAGGAAGCTAGCCAAAAACATTCAGTACTTC. Its translation: CASSLVDRKLAKNIQYF.

This clonotype was counted between two and nine times. V is TRBV6-6 and J is TRBJ2-6; D unresolved. Germline values: CDR1 MNHNY, CDR2 SVGAGI (reference sequence). The CDR3 covers 13 residues. V lost 5 bases, J lost 4 bases, and 6 bases lay in between. The CDR3 reads CASSVRGANVLTF. The CDR3 DNA reads TGTGCCAGCAGTGTGAGGGGGGCCAACGTCCTGACTTTC.

The chain has TRBV18 and TRBJ2-1; 7 bases map to TRBD1. Per the germline V gene, CDR1 is KGHSH and CDR2 is LQKENI. This CDR3 has 15 amino acids. V dropped 1 base and J dropped 1; count of bases not matched to a gene: 1. This CDR3 is CASSPLQGSYNEQFF. The CDR3 DNA reads as TGTGCCAGCTCACCACTACAGGGGTCCTACAATGAGCAGTTCTTC.

The chain combines TRBV4-2 with TRBJ2-5; D is undetermined. CDR3 length: 15 amino acids. The V and J ends lost 4 bases and 0 bases respectively, with 12 bases between them. Germline loops: CDR1 LGHNA, CDR2 YNFKEQ. The CDR3 DNA sequence: TGTGCCAGCAGCCCCTCGGATCGGAACCAAGAGACCCAGTACTTC. Encoded protein: CASSPSDRNQETQYF.

This clonotype was seen a handful of times. The chain joins TRBV19 to TRBJ2-5; 8 bases line up with TRBD2. The ends lost 5 bases at V and 2 bases at J; junction bases unmatched: 13. Germline CDR1 reads LNHDA; CDR2 reads SQIVND (reference sequence). The length of the CDR3 is 17 residues. This CDR3 reads CASSSYPGGGPQETQYF. DNA of the CDR3: TGTGCCAGTAGTTCGTACCCCGGGGGGGGACCACAAGAGACCCAGTACTTC.

This clonotype was detected only a few times. The genes are TRBV18 and TRBJ2-3; unclear D gene. Germline CDR1 and CDR2: KGHSH and LQKENI. With 3 bases removed from V and 4 bases from J, the gap between germline ends came to 17 bases. This CDR3 has 16 amino acids. CDR3 sequence: CASSPNPPGAADTQYF. DNA for the CDR3: TGTGCCAGCTCACCCAACCCCCCTGGTGCAGCAGATACGCAGTATTTT.

The J gene is TRBJ1-2, the V gene TRBV9, with TRBD1 as a possible D gene (6 bases). The CDR3 is made up of 14 amino acids. Germline V gives CDR1 SGDLS, CDR2 YYNGEE. The V and J ends lost 6 bases and 3 bases respectively, with 15 bases between them. The CDR3 loop reads CASNKRDKDYGYTF. CDR3 sequence (DNA): TGTGCCAGCAACAAACGGGACAAAGACTATGGCTACACCTTC.

This clonotype has a count of ten or more. As DNA, the CDR3 is TGTGCCAGCAGCCCACAGTCAACTAATGAAAAACTGTTTTTT. It specifies CASSPQSTNEKLFF. The rearrangement links TRBV7-2 to TRBJ1-4; D is uncertain. Trimming took off 5 bases at V and 0 bases at J, with 7 bases between the two ends. CDR1 and CDR2 (germline): SGHTA, FQGNSA. There are 14 residues in the CDR3.

The chain uses TRBV12-3 or TRBV12-4 and TRBJ2-1; D is perhaps TRBD1 (6 bases). V was trimmed by 6 bases and J by 8 bases, leaving 17 bases between them. This CDR3 has 14 amino acids. The CDR3 region is CASRPTGGGDEQFF. The CDR3 coding sequence is TGTGCCAGCAGGCCGACAGGCGGTGGGGATGAGCAGTTCTTC.

This clonotype was observed a few times. This chain links TRBV12-3 or TRBV12-4 with TRBJ2-7; possible D gene TRBD2, 5 bases. Trimming removed 3 bases at V and 5 bases at J, with 11 bases between. CDR3 length: 13 amino acids. The CDR3 sequence: CASSFRGIHEQYF. The DNA for the CDR3 is TGTGCCAGCAGTTTCCGGGGTATCCACGAGCAGTACTTC.

This clonotype was seen ten or more times. The V call is TRBV25-1, the J call TRBJ2-1; 11 bases fit TRBD2. The ends lost 7 bases at V and 7 bases at J; junction bases unmatched: 15. This CDR3 comprises 17 residues. Germline V gene data show CDR1 as MGHDK and CDR2 as SYGVNS. The CDR3 is CASTLTSGRPGGNEQFF. The CDR3, as DNA: TGTGCCAGCACTTTAACTAGCGGGAGACCGGGGGGAAATGAGCAGTTCTTC.